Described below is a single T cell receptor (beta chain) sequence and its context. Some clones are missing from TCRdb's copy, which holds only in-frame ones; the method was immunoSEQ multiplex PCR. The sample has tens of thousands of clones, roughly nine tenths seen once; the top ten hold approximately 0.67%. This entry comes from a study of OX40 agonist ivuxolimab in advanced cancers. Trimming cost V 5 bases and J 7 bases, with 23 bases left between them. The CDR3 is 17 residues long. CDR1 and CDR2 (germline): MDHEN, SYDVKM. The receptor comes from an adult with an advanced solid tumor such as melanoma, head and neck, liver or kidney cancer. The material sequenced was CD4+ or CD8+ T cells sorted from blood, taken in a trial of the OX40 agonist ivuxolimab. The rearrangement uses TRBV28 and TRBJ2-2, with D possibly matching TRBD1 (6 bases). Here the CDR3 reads CASSARQALPDHGELFF. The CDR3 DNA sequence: TGTGCCAGCAGTGCGCGACAGGCACTACCCGACCACGGGGAGCTGTTTTTT.